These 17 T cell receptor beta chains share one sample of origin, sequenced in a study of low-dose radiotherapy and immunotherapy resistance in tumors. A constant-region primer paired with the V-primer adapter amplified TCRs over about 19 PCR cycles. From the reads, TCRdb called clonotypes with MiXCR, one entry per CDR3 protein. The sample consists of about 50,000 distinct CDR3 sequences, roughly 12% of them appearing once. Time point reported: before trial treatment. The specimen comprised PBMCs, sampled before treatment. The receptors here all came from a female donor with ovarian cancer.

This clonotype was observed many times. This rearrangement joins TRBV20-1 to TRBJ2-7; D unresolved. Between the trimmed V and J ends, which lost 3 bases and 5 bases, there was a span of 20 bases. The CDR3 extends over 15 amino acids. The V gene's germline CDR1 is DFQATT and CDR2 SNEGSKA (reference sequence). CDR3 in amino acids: CSARLGTQGYHEQYF. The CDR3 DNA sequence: TGCAGTGCTAGGCTGGGAACGCAAGGGTACCACGAGCAGTACTTC.

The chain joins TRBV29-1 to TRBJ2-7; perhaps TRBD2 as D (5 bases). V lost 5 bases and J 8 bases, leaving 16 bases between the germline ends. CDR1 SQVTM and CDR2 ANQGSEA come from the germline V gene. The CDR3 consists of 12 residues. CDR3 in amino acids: CSVRAEGTQQYF. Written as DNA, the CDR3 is TGCAGCGTTAGGGCTGAGGGTACCCAGCAGTACTTC.

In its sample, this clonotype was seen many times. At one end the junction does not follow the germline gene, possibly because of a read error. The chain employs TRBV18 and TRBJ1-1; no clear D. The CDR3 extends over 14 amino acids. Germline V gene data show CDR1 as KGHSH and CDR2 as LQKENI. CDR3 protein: CASSPPSWNAEAFF. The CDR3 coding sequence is TGTGCCAGCTCACCACCGAGTTGGAACGCTGAAGCTTTCTTT.

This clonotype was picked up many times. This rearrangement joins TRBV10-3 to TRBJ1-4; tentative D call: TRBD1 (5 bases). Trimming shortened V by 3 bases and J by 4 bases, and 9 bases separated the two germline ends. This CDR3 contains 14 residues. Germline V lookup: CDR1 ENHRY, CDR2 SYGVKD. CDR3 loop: CAISDGTINEKLFF. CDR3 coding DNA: TGTGCCATCAGTGATGGGACCATTAATGAAAAACTGTTTTTT.

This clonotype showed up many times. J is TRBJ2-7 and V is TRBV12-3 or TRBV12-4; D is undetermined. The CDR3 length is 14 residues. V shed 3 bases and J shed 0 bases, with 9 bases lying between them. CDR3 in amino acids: CASSFVLSSYEQYF. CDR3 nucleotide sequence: TGTGCCAGCAGTTTTGTATTAAGCTCCTACGAGCAGTACTTC.

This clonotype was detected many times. CDR3 sequence: CASAWGQGADTQYF. DNA of the CDR3: TGTGCTAGTGCTTGGGGCCAGGGCGCAGATACGCAGTATTTT. The chain links TRBV12-5 to TRBJ2-3; tentatively, D is TRBD1 (5 bases). The CDR3 totals 14 residues. The germline CDR1 and CDR2 sequences are LGHNT and FRNRAP. V was cut by 7 bases and J by 4 bases, with 15 bases left in between. Drawing the rest from reference TRBV12-5 and TRBJ2-3, the complete variable domain is DARVTQTPRHKVTEMGQEVTMRCQPILGHNTVFWYRQTMMQGLELLAYFRNRAPLDDSGMPKDRFSAEMPDATLATLKIQPSEPRDSAVYFCASAWGQGADTQYFGPGTRLTVL.

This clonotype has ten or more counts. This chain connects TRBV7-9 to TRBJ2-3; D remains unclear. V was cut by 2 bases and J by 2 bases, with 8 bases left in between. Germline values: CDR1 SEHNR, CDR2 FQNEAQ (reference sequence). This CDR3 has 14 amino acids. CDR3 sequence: CASSLTQATDTQYF. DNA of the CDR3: TGTGCCAGCAGCTTAACCCAGGCCACAGATACGCAGTATTTT.

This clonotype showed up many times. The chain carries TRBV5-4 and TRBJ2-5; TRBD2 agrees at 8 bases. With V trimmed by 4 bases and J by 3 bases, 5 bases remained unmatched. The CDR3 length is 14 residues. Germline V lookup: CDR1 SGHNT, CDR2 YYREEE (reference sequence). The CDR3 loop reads CASSRGLGEETQYF. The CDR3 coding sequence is TGTGCCAGCAGCAGGGGACTAGGTGAAGAGACCCAGTACTTC.

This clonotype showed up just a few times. The CDR3 loop reads CASSPRQGGTYEQYF. CDR3 bases: TGTGCCAGCAGCCCACGACAGGGTGGGACCTACGAGCAGTACTTC. The chain carries TRBV9 and TRBJ2-7; 7 positions match TRBD1. Trimming at V came to 4 bases and at J to 2 bases, leaving 9 bases not matched to a gene. Germline-derived CDR1 and CDR2 are SGDLS and YYNGEE. The CDR3 extends over 15 amino acids.

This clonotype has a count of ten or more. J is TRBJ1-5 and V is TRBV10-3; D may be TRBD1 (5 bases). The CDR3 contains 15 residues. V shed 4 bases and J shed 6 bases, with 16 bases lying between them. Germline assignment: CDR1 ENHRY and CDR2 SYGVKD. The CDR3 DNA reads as TGTGCCATCAGTGGTGGTCAAGGGGTGGGTCAGCCCCAGCATTTT. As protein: CAISGGQGVGQPQHF.

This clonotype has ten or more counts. For the CDR3, the DNA is TGCGCCAGCAGTGAGATTGCGGGGGGGCTGGTCGAGCAGTACTTC. This translates into CASSEIAGGLVEQYF. The chain has TRBV10-2 and TRBJ2-7, with 9 bases matching TRBD2. Germline V CDR1 and CDR2: WSHSY, SAAADI. The J segment lost 6 bases and the V segment lost 2 bases, leaving 8 bases of the junction unmatched. This CDR3 spans 15 amino acids.

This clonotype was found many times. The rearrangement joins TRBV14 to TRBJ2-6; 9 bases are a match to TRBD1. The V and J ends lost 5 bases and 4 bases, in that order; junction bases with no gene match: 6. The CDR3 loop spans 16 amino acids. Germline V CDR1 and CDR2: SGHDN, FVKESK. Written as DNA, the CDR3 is TGTGCCAGCAGCGACCACAGGGGGCCAGGGGCCAACGTCCTGACTTTC. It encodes CASSDHRGPGANVLTF.

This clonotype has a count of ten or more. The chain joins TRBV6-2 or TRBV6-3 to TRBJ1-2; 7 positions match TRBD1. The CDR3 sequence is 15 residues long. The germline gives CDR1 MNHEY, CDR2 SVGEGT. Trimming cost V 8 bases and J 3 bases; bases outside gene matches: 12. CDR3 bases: TGTGCCAGCGGCAAAAGACAGGGCTGGGACTATGGCTACACCTTC. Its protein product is CASGKRQGWDYGYTF.

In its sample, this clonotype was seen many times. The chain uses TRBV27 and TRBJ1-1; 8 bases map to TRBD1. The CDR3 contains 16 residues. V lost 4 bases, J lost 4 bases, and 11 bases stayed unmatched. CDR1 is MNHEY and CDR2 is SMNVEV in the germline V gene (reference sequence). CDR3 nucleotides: TGTGCCAGCAGTTCCGTAACCAGGGGGCGCGGCACTGAAGCTTTCTTT. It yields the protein CASSSVTRGRGTEAFF.

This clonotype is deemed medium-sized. The CDR3 sequence: CASRTGYEQYF. The DNA of the CDR3 is TGTGCCAGCAGGACAGGTTACGAGCAGTACTTC. The chain links TRBV18 to TRBJ2-7; 7 bases map to TRBD1. J was trimmed by 4 bases and V by 8 bases; bases with no gene match: 2. The CDR3 is made up of 11 amino acids. Germline V lookup: CDR1 KGHSH, CDR2 LQKENI.

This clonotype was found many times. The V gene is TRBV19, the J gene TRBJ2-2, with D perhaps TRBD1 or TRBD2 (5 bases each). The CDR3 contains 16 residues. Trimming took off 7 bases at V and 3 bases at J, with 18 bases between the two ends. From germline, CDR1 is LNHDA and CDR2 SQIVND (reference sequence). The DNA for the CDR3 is TGTGCCAGTACCTCAGCCCCCGGGGCCTACACCGGGGAGCTGTTTTTT. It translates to CASTSAPGAYTGELFF.

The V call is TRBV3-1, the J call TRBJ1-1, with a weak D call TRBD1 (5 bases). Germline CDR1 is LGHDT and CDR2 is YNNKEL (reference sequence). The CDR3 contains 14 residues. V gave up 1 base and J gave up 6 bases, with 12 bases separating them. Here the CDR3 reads CASSQVGERAEAFF. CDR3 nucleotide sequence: TGTGCCAGCAGCCAAGTGGGGGAGAGGGCTGAAGCTTTCTTT.